This T cell receptor beta chain was obtained from a study of PD-1 blockade in classical Hodgkin lymphoma. CDR3 size: 16 residues. From germline, CDR1 is MDHEN and CDR2 SYDVKM. V was pared by 2 bases and J by 6 bases, with 17 bases between. Study findings and constraints: Significantly greater TCR diversity emerged by C4D1 in CD4+ cells but not CD8+ cells. With respect to the repertoire differences, their causes, possibly disease activity or prior therapy, remain undefined.

All the patients suffered relapse after autologous stem cell transplantation, and brentuximab vedotin exposure differed. Notes on this clone: Its target is unknown.

Some clones are missing from TCRdb's copy, which holds only in-frame ones; the method was immunoSEQ multiplex PCR. The data contain 80,000 to 100,000 clones, roughly 76% of them singletons. The TCR was taken from a human donor with classical Hodgkin lymphoma. The sample in question was peripheral blood mononuclear cells (PBMCs), obtained before the second cycle of nivolumab. V usage is TRBV28 and J usage is TRBJ2-1; D is possibly TRBD1 or TRBD2 (7 bases each). CDR3 loop: CASSLGGAGQSNEQFF. CDR3 DNA: TGTGCCAGCAGTTTAGGGGGGGCGGGACAGTCCAATGAGCAGTTCTTC. Supplemented by reference TRBV28 and TRBJ2-1, the full variable domain reads DVKVTQSSRYLVKRTGEKVFLECVQDMDHENMFWYRQDPGLGLRLIYFSYDVKMKEKGDIPEGYSVSREKKERFSLILESASTNQTSMYLCASSLGGAGQSNEQFFGPGTRLTVL.